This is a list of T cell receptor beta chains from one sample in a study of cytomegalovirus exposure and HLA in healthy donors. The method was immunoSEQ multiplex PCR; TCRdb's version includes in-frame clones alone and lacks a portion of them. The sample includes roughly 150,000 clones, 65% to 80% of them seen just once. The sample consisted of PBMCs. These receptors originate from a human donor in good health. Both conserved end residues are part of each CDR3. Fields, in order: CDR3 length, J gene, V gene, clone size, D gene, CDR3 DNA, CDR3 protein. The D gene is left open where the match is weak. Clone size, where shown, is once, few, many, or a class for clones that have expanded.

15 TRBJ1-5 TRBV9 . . TGTGCCAGCAGCGTAGGTGGTGGTGTCGGGCAGCCCCAGCATTTT CASSVGGGVGQPQHF
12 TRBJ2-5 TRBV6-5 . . TGTGCCAGCAGTTACAGCGGTGAGACCCAGTACTTC CASSYSGETQYF
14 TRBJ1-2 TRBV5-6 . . TGTGCCAGCAGCTCGGTCATGAGTCTCTATGGCTACACCTTC CASSSVMSLYGYTF
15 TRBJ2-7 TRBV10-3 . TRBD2 TGTGCCATCAGTGAGTCGACTAGCGAAACCTACGAGCAGTACTTC CAISESTSETYEQYF
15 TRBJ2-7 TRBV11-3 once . TGTGCCAGCAGCGCGACAGGGACTCCACACTACGAGCAGTACTTC CASSATGTPHYEQYF
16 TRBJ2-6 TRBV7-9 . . TGTGCCAGCAGCTTATTTTCCGGCTCTGGGGCCAACGTCCTGACTTTC CASSLFSGSGANVLTF
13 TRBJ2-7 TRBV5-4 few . TGTGCCAGCAGCCCACAGAATTCCTACGAGCAGTACTTC CASSPQNSYEQYF
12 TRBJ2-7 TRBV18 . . TGTGCCAGCTCACCCCGATCGGGCGAGCAGTACTTC CASSPRSGEQYF
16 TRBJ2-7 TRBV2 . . TGTGCCAGCAGCCCAGGGTTGGGACGGACTACCTACGAGCAGTACTTC CASSPGLGRTTYEQYF
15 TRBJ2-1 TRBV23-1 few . TGCGCCAGCAGTCAACGGCCAGGGGGGATCGATGAGCAGTTCTTC CASSQRPGGIDEQFF
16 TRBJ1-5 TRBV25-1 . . TGTGCCAGCAGTGAAACGGGGGGGGTAGGCAATCAGCCCCAGCATTTT CASSETGGVGNQPQHF
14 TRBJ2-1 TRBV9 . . TGTGCCAGCGCGGTCACCACCTCCTACAATGAGCAGTTCTTC CASAVTTSYNEQFF
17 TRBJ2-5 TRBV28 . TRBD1 TGTGCCAGCAGTTCCTTGCTTGGGACAGGGATTCAAGAGACCCAGTACTTC CASSSLLGTGIQETQYF
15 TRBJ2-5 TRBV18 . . TGTGCCAGCTCACCCTGGTCAGAGGGGGAAGAGACCCAGTACTTC CASSPWSEGEETQYF
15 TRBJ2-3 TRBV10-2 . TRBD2 TGCGCCAGCAGTCTAGCGGGAGGAAAAGAAGATACGCAGTATTTT CASSLAGGKEDTQYF
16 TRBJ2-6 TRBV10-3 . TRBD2 TGTGCCATCAGTGGAGCGGGGAACTCTGGGGCCAACGTCCTGACTTTC CAISGAGNSGANVLTF
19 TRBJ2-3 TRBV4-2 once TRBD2 TGTGCCAGCAGCCAAGTTCCACTAGCGGGTGCCCCGAGGACAGATACGCAGTATTTT CASSQVPLAGAPRTDTQYF
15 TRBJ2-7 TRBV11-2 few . TGTGCCAGCAGCTCGTTAAAGGGAGTTAGCTACGAGCAGTACTTC CASSSLKGVSYEQYF
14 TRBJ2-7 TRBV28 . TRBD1 TGTGCCAGCGTTTCTTGGGACAGTTCCTACGAGCAGTACTTC CASVSWDSSYEQYF
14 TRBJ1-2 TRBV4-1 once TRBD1 TGCGCCAGCAGCCAGGGGGGACAGGGGATTGGCTACACCTTC CASSQGGQGIGYTF
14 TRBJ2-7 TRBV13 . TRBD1 TGTGCCAGCAGCTTGACAGGGAGTACCTACGAGCAGTACTTC CASSLTGSTYEQYF
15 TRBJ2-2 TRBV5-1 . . TGCGCCAGCAGCTTGGAAGGGGCTAACACCGGGGAGCTGTTTTTT CASSLEGANTGELFF
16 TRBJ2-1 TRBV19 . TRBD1 TGTGCCAGTAGTTTCTTAGACAGGGGGCCTTACAATGAGCAGTTCTTC CASSFLDRGPYNEQFF
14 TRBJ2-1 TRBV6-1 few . TGTGCCAGCAGTACCGCCGGGACACCGAGAGAGCAGTTCTTC CASSTAGTPREQFF
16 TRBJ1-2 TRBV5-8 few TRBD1 TGTGCCAGCAGCCCTAGGACAGGCAAAGCTAACTATGGCTACACCTTC CASSPRTGKANYGYTF
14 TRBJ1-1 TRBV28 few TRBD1 TGTGCCAGCAGTACGGCGGGACAGGGCCCTTCGGGATTCTTT CASSTAGQGPSGFF
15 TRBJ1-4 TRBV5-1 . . TGCGCCAGCAGCTTGGGGGCAGGGGATAATGAAAAACTGTTTTTT CASSLGAGDNEKLFF
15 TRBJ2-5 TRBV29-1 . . TGCAGCGTAGAGACCCTTGGTCTGACTCTGGGGACCCAGTACTTC CSVETLGLTLGTQYF
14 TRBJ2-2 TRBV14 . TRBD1 TGTGCCAGCAGCCGGGACAGGGGCACCGGGGAGCTGTTTTTT CASSRDRGTGELFF
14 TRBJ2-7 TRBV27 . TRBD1 TGTGCCAGCAGTTTATGGACAGGGGTAGGCGAGCAGTACTTC CASSLWTGVGEQYF
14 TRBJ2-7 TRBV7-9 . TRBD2 TGTGCCAGCAGCCCCAGCGGGAGAGGCTACGAGCAGTACTTC CASSPSGRGYEQYF
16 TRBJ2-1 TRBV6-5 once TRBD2 TGTGCCAGCAGTTACTCCCTAGCGGGATCCTACAATGAGCAGTTCTTC CASSYSLAGSYNEQFF